Listed here is a single TCR beta chain. As yet, its antigen is unknown. Unique molecular identifiers were used to barcode this TCRbeta library. TCRdb reanalysed the PCR reads using MiXCR and keeps one entry per CDR3 protein. The data hold under 100,000 distinct CDR3 sequences, with roughly a sixth observed a single time. Trimming removed 0 bases at V and 0 bases at J, with 9 bases between. The CDR3 is made up of 16 amino acids. Per germline, CDR1 MNHNS and CDR2 SASEGT. These data come from a study of T-cell reconstitution after alpha-beta-depleted transplantation in children. Points from the study as a whole: From newly produced T cells came most of the T-cell counts and diversity one year after transplant.

J is TRBJ1-5 and V is TRBV6-1, with D unclear. Sample: PBMCs, mostly from graft donor cells, taken 180 days after TCRalphabeta/CD19-depleted stem cell transplant. This sequence originates from a male patient between 2 and 15 years old who had a stem cell transplant for acute lymphoblastic leukemia, so the T cells may come from the graft donor. The CDR3 reads CASSEAPEYSNQPQHF. For the CDR3, the DNA is TGTGCCAGCAGTGAAGCCCCAGAATATAGCAATCAGCCCCAGCATTTT.